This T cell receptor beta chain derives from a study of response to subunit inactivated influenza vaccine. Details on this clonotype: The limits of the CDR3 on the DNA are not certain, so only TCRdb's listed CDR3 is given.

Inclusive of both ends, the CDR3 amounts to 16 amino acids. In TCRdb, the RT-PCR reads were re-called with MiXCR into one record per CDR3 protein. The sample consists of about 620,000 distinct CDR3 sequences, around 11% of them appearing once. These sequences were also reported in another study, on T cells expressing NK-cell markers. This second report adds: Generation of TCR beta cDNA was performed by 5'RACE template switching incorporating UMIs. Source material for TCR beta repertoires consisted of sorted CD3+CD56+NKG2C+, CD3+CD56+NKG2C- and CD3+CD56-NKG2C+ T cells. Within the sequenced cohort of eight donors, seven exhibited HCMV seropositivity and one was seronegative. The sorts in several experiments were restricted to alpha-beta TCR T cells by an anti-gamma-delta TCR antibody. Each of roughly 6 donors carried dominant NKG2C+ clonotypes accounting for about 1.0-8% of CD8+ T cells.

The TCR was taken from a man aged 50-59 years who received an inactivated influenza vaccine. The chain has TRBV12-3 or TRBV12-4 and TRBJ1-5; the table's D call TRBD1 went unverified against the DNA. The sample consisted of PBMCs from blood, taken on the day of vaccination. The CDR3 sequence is CASSFLAGSSNQPQHF.